Sequencing of this T cell receptor beta chain was carried out in a study of blood T cell repertoires in COVID-19. In the study overall: There were acute and convalescent COVID-19 samples, and they came from the United States, Italy and Spain. In each case, the material was cDNA or gDNA derived from T cells, B-cell-depleted T cells, or PBMCs.

Trimming removed 0 bases at V and 4 bases at J, with 12 bases between. CDR3 length: 15 amino acids. CDR1 and CDR2 (germline): MNHEY, SMNVEV (reference sequence). Original processing methods: Estimation of nucleated cell counts was performed using reference gene primer amplification. Sequencing used immunoSEQ multiplex PCR; TCRdb keeps in-frame clones, though not all of them. The V and J calls and the clone size are those of that table, but D and trimming were determined from the DNA. The sample contains about 75,000 clones, approximately 80% of which appear only once. V gene TRBV27 combines with J gene TRBJ1-2, with D possibly being TRBD1 (5 bases). Specimen: peripheral blood. This sequence originates from a woman aged 50 to 60 with acute or convalescent COVID-19. DNA for the CDR3: TGTGCCAGCAGTTTATCTGGGACCGGGAGCTATGGCTACACCTTC. Residues: CASSLSGTGSYGYTF.